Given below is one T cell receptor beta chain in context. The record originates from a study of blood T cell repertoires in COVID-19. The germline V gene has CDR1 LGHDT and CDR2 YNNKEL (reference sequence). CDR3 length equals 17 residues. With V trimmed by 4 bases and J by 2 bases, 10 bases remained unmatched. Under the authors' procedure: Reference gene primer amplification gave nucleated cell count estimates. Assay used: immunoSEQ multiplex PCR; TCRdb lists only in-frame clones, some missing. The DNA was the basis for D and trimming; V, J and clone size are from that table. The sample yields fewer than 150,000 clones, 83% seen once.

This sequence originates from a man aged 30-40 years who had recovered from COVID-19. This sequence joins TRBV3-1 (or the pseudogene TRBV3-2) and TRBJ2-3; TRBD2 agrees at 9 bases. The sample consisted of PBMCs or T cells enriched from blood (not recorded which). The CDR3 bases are TGTGCCAGCAGCCCTAGGACTAGCGCCGCGTTCACAGATACGCAGTATTTT. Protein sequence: CASSPRTSAAFTDTQYF.